The rows below give T cell receptor beta chains drawn from one sample of a study of blood T cell repertoires in COVID-19. The data were produced by immunoSEQ multiplex PCR, yet TCRdb's version contains in-frame clones alone and is incomplete. The sample holds about 160,000 clones, roughly 80% seen once. Material for sequencing was peripheral blood. These receptors originate from a middle-aged woman with COVID-19, enrolled during active disease. Both conserved end residues are part of each CDR3. Each record gives: V gene, CDR3 protein.

v_call: TRBV4-1
cdr3_aa: CASSQEDLTRTKNIQYF

v_call: TRBV7-2
cdr3_aa: CASSSRSGGRAGTDTQYF

v_call: TRBV7-9
cdr3_aa: CASFTMDSTGNTIYF

v_call: TRBV3-1/TRBV3-2
cdr3_aa: CASSQDRGGDEQFF

v_call: TRBV28
cdr3_aa: CAIKQGYEQYF

v_call: TRBV19
cdr3_aa: CASNPLSSGNTIYF

v_call: TRBV5-6
cdr3_aa: CASSSQGVGELFF

v_call: TRBV2
cdr3_aa: CASSAGLAGEQYF

v_call: TRBV10-2
cdr3_aa: CASSEPRLVRTEAFF

v_call: TRBV28
cdr3_aa: CASSWQPEVTEAFF

v_call: TRBV9
cdr3_aa: CASSGTGTEAFF

v_call: TRBV19
cdr3_aa: CASSDGFWPQHF

v_call: TRBV3-1/TRBV3-2
cdr3_aa: CASSPLKRPLSGSTGELFF